These 23 T cell receptor beta chains share one sample of origin, sequenced in a study of CD8+ T cells in alopecia areata. Treatment denoted: oral pan-JAK inhibitor, 5-10 mg twice daily. Once RNA had been extracted, it was reverse transcribed into cDNA to act as the sequencing template. This table comes from immunoSEQ multiplex PCR, and its TCRdb copy is limited to in-frame clones, with some not included. The sample has about 300,000 clones, 55% to 75% seen once. Here the sequenced sample was CD4+ T cells sorted from blood, taken at week 24, from a patient treated with tofacitinib. These receptors were collected from a human donor with alopecia areata.

This sequence joins TRBV6-5 and TRBJ2-3; maybe TRBD2 (6 bases). V lost 4 bases and J lost 1, with 9 bases in between. This CDR3 comprises 14 residues. Germline V CDR1 and CDR2: MNHEY, SVGAGI. The CDR3: CASSLGGGTDTQYF. The DNA for the CDR3 is TGTGCCAGCAGTTTGGGCGGGGGCACAGATACGCAGTATTTT.

This rearrangement joins TRBV27 to TRBJ1-3; D unresolved. CDR3 length: 13 amino acids. Germline assignment: CDR1 MNHEY and CDR2 SMNVEV (reference sequence). With 2 bases removed from V and 0 bases from J, the gap between germline ends came to 2 bases. The CDR3 is CASSLNSGNTIYF. CDR3 in DNA: TGTGCCAGCAGTTTAAACTCTGGAAACACCATATATTTT.

This sequence joins TRBV29-1 and TRBJ1-1; D is possibly TRBD1 (6 bases). Germline assignment: CDR1 SQVTM and CDR2 ANQGSEA. The CDR3 length is 13 residues. Trimming shortened V by 4 bases and J by 1 base, and 10 bases separated the two germline ends. CDR3 in amino acids: CSVVRGGNTEAFF. CDR3 coding DNA: TGCAGCGTTGTCAGGGGTGGGAACACTGAAGCTTTCTTT.

The rearrangement joins TRBV7-2 to TRBJ1-6, with D unclear. This CDR3 is built from 15 residues. Trimming cost V 0 bases and J 9 bases, with 12 bases left between them. Germline V CDR1 and CDR2: SGHTA, FQGNSA. The CDR3 nucleotides read TGTGCCAGCAGCTTAGCATCGGGGTTTGGTTCACCCCTCCACTTT. Translated, it gives CASSLASGFGSPLHF.

The chain links TRBV29-1 to TRBJ1-1, with a possible D match to TRBD1 (6 bases). V lost 5 bases, J lost 5 bases, and 15 bases lay in between. The germline CDR1 and CDR2 sequences are SQVTM and ANQGSEA. This CDR3 has 13 amino acids. The CDR3 reads CSVYSAGVTEAFF. CDR3 DNA: TGCAGCGTTTATTCGGCAGGGGTTACTGAAGCTTTCTTT. Full variable domain (rest looked up from reference TRBV29-1 and TRBJ1-1): SAVISQKPSRDICQRGTSLTIQCQVDSQVTMMFWYRQQPGQSLTLIATANQGSEATYESGFVIDKFPISRPNLTFSTLTVSNMSPEDSSIYLCSVYSAGVTEAFFGQGTRLTVV.

This clone was detected only once. The chain joins TRBV14 to TRBJ2-1; D gene ambiguous. The CDR3 has 12 residues. Germline assignment: CDR1 SGHDN and CDR2 FVKESK. Trimming left V 7 bases short and J 8 bases short, with 12 bases between. The CDR3 loop reads CASTKLSDEQFF. CDR3 nucleotide sequence: TGTGCCAGCACTAAACTATCCGATGAGCAGTTCTTC.

As to this clone: This specimen includes other DNA sequences encoding the same CDR3. The chain couples TRBV6-1 to TRBJ2-7, with D uncertain. CDR3 size: 10 residues. The germline V gene has CDR1 MNHNS and CDR2 SASEGT. V shed 4 bases and J shed 4 bases, with 2 bases lying between them. The CDR3 loop reads CASSVYEQYF. The CDR3 DNA sequence: TGTGCCAGCAGTGTATACGAGCAGTACTTC.

The genes are TRBV5-1 and TRBJ2-1; D gene uncertain. Germline V CDR1 and CDR2: SGHRS, YFSETQ. Trimming stripped 7 bases from V and 12 bases from J, with 26 bases between. This CDR3 is built from 15 residues. The CDR3 nucleotides are TGCGCCAGCGCACCACGCTCGATCCGGGCGATGGGGCAGTTCTTC. Its translation: CASAPRSIRAMGQFF.

This clone was counted a few times. V and J are TRBV6-6 and TRBJ1-2; unclear D gene. Germline V lookup: CDR1 MNHNY, CDR2 SVGAGI (reference sequence). V was pared by 10 bases and J by 4 bases, with 22 bases between. The CDR3 loop spans 15 amino acids. CDR3 loop: CATRGGLRFFYGYTF. In nucleotides, the CDR3 is TGTGCCACGCGAGGAGGGCTTCGTTTCTTCTATGGCTACACCTTC.

This clone was recorded a few times. The rearrangement joins TRBV19 to TRBJ2-7, with 8 bases matching TRBD1. V gave up 3 bases and J gave up 7 bases; unmatched junction bases: 14. From germline, CDR1 is LNHDA and CDR2 SQIVND (reference sequence). The CDR3 extends over 16 amino acids. CDR3 sequence: CASSIGPTRTGLEQYF. CDR3 coding DNA: TGTGCCAGTAGTATCGGACCCACACGGACAGGGCTTGAGCAGTACTTC.

The V call is TRBV5-1, the J call TRBJ1-2; TRBD1 matches at 10 bases. After removal of 4 bases from V and 3 bases from J, the junction contained 6 bases not matched to a gene. Germline lookup yields CDR1 SGHRS and CDR2 YFSETQ. The CDR3 extends over 15 amino acids. CDR3 DNA: TGCGCCAGCAGCCTAGGACAGGGGGAGGACTATGGCTACACCTTC. Translation gives CASSLGQGEDYGYTF.

This chain links TRBV30 with TRBJ1-1, with unresolved D. Looked up from germline, CDR1 is GTSNPN and CDR2 is SVGIG (reference sequence). The CDR3 sequence is 11 residues long. Trimming left V 2 bases short and J 5 bases short, with 6 bases between. In DNA form, the CDR3 reads TGTGCCTGGAGTCCGAGAACTGAAGCTTTCTTT. This codes for CAWSPRTEAFF.

J is TRBJ2-1 and V is TRBV11-2; either TRBD1 or TRBD2 may fit D (5 bases each). The V end was cut by 5 bases, the J end by 5 bases, with 19 bases between. CDR1 and CDR2 (germline): SGHAT, FQNNGV. There are 16 residues in the CDR3. CDR3: CASSLTVGVTNNEQFF. The DNA of the CDR3 is TGTGCCAGCAGCCTCACCGTGGGGGTTACTAACAATGAGCAGTTCTTC.

CDR3 protein: CASSAQQGGYGYTF. The CDR3 DNA sequence: TGTGCCAGCAGCGCCCAACAGGGGGGGTATGGCTACACCTTC. This sequence joins TRBV6-1 and TRBJ1-2; TRBD1 aligns across 8 bases. Germline V gene sequence: CDR1 MNHNS, CDR2 SASEGT. The CDR3 consists of 14 residues. V shed 6 bases and J 5 bases; nucleotides not matched to a gene: 8.

The CDR3 coding sequence is TGCGCCAGCAGCCAAGCCGATCGACAGGGCTACGAGCAGTACTTC. Its protein product is CASSQADRQGYEQYF. The V call is TRBV4-1, the J call TRBJ2-7; 7 nucleotides line up with TRBD1. V lost 1 base and J lost 3; bases outside the gene matches: 6. The CDR3 contains 15 residues. Per the germline V gene, CDR1 is MGHRA and CDR2 is YSYEKL.

This clone has only one observation. The rearrangement uses TRBV9 and TRBJ2-7, with a tentative D call TRBD2 (6 bases). V was trimmed by 0 bases and J by 4 bases, leaving 11 bases between them. This CDR3 has 14 residues. The germline CDR1 and CDR2 sequences are SGDLS and YYNGEE. CDR3 amino acids: CASSVAPGRYEQYF. In DNA form, the CDR3 reads TGTGCCAGCAGCGTAGCCCCGGGGAGGTACGAGCAGTACTTC. The variable domain in full, completed from reference TRBV9 and TRBJ2-7, reads DSGVTQTPKHLITATGQRVTLRCSPRSGDLSVYWYQQSLDQGLQFLIQYYNGEERAKGNILERFSAQQFPDLHSELNLSSLELGDSALYFCASSVAPGRYEQYFGPGTRLTVT.

The rearrangement links TRBV9 to TRBJ2-1; the match to TRBD2 covers 9 bases. The V gene end was trimmed by 0 bases and the J gene end by 10 bases; junction bases not matched to a gene: 8. The CDR3 has 15 residues. The germline V gene encodes CDR1 SGDLS and CDR2 YYNGEE. The CDR3 region has the DNA TGTGCCAGCAGCGTAGAGTTAGCGGGGGCTACGGAGCAGTTCTTC. Its translation: CASSVELAGATEQFF.

This clone was detected a few times. This chain connects TRBV28 to TRBJ2-5; D is undetermined. This CDR3 has 14 residues. The germline V and J ends were trimmed by 3 bases and 2 bases, with 10 bases remaining between them. The germline gives CDR1 MDHEN, CDR2 SYDVKM. CDR3 sequence: CASSFRPGQETQYF. The CDR3 DNA reads TGTGCCAGCAGTTTTCGGCCAGGACAAGAGACCCAGTACTTC.

The V gene is TRBV29-1, the J gene TRBJ2-5; maybe TRBD1 (6 bases). The CDR3 is made up of 14 amino acids. V was shortened by 4 bases and J by 3 bases, with 15 bases between the two germline ends. Germline assignment: CDR1 SQVTM and CDR2 ANQGSEA. This chain's CDR3 is CSVGQGLVKETQYF. Here the CDR3 DNA reads TGCAGCGTTGGGCAGGGGCTCGTAAAAGAGACCCAGTACTTC. Full variable domain (rest looked up from reference TRBV29-1 and TRBJ2-5): SAVISQKPSRDICQRGTSLTIQCQVDSQVTMMFWYRQQPGQSLTLIATANQGSEATYESGFVIDKFPISRPNLTFSTLTVSNMSPEDSSIYLCSVGQGLVKETQYFGPGTRLLVL.

This clone was seen only once. This chain joins TRBV30 and TRBJ1-1, with D possibly being TRBD1 (6 bases). The CDR3 covers 16 residues. Germline V lookup: CDR1 GTSNPN, CDR2 SVGIG (reference sequence). V was pared by 0 bases and J by 7 bases, with 21 bases between. The chain's CDR3 is CAWSVGGGPWNVEAFF. CDR3 DNA sequence: TGTGCCTGGAGTGTCGGGGGGGGCCCCTGGAATGTTGAAGCTTTCTTT.

This chain uses TRBV30 with TRBJ1-1; possibly TRBD1 for D (5 bases). CDR1 and CDR2 (germline): GTSNPN, SVGIG (reference sequence). The CDR3 totals 17 residues. Trimming removed 0 bases from V and 1 base from J, with 18 bases in between. The CDR3 DNA sequence: TGTGCCTGGAGTGTAAACCTCCGACAGCGCACGAACACTGAAGCTTTCTTT. This gives the protein CAWSVNLRQRTNTEAFF.

This clone is a singleton in its sample. V gene TRBV27 combines with J gene TRBJ1-2; D is undetermined. CDR3 length equals 13 residues. V dropped 6 bases and J dropped 7 bases, with 15 bases sitting between them. CDR1 is MNHEY and CDR2 is SMNVEV in the germline V gene (reference sequence). The chain's CDR3 is CASSSDWEAGYTF. CDR3 nucleotide sequence: TGTGCCAGCAGCTCGGACTGGGAAGCTGGCTACACCTTC.

The chain uses TRBV11-2 and TRBJ1-2, with no clear D. V gave up 4 bases and J gave up 9 bases, with 9 bases separating them. In germline, CDR1 is SGHAT, CDR2 FQNNGV. The CDR3 has 11 amino acids. The CDR3 sequence is CASSSVVRYTF. The CDR3 DNA is TGTGCCAGCAGCTCGGTGGTACGCTACACCTTC.